These T cell receptor beta chains were read from a single sample in a study of blood T cell repertoires in COVID-19. Libraries were prepared by immunoSEQ multiplex PCR; TCRdb keeps only in-frame clonotypes and omits some of them. The sample lists roughly 100,000 clones; approximately 81% were seen once. Sequencing was carried out using peripheral blood. The receptors were sampled from a human donor in a cohort sampled during active COVID-19. Each CDR3 is given with its conserved first and last residue. A D gene is named only where the DNA matches it firmly. Clone size is shown for a subset of rows, as once, few, many or a class of expanded clone.

TRBJ1-3 TRBV9 NA NA TGTGCCAGCAGCGTACAGGGCCTCTCTGGAAACACCATATATTTT CASSVQGLSGNTIYF
TRBJ1-1 TRBV25-1 NA many TGTGCCAGCAGGCCCGAGTTGATCACTGAAGCTTTCTTT CASRPELITEAFF
TRBJ2-3 TRBV6-5 TRBD1 NA TGTGCCAGCAGAGGACAGGGATGGGCAGATACGCAGTATTTT CASRGQGWADTQYF
TRBJ1-2 TRBV19 NA NA TGTGCCAGTAGTACAACCCACCGACAGGTGCATGGCTACACCTTC CASSTTHRQVHGYTF
TRBJ2-3 TRBV7-2 TRBD2 NA TGTGCCAGCAGCTGGGGTAGCGGGAGGGGTGCAGATACGCAGTATTTT CASSWGSGRGADTQYF
TRBJ2-2 TRBV6-2/TRBV6-3 NA NA TGTGCCAGCAGTTACCCCCGACAGGCAAAGTGGGAGCTGTTTTTT CASSYPRQAKWELFF
TRBJ2-2 TRBV9 TRBD1 NA TGTGCCAGCAGTCGACAGGGGGACACCGGGGAGCTGTTTTTT CASSRQGDTGELFF
TRBJ2-1 TRBV9 NA NA TGTGCCAGCAGCGACAGCGGCCGGAGCTCCTACAATGAGCAGTTCTTC CASSDSGRSSYNEQFF
TRBJ2-5 TRBV5-1 NA NA TGCGCCAGCAGCGGAGGGATTTCCCCGGGGACCCAGTACTTC CASSGGISPGTQYF
TRBJ2-7 TRBV27 NA NA TGTGCCAGCACCAGGGGTGTAGAGCAGTACTTC CASTRGVEQYF
TRBJ1-2 TRBV7-3 NA NA TGTGCCAGCAGCTTAGACGGGACACAGGGTTTTAACTATGGCTACACCTTC CASSLDGTQGFNYGYTF
TRBJ2-3 TRBV28 NA NA TGTGCCAGCAGTTTAGCCGAGAGGACATCGGATACGCAGTATTTT CASSLAERTSDTQYF
TRBJ1-5 TRBV30 NA NA TGTGCCTGGACGGAGGTAGGTGCCAATCAGCCCCAGCATTTT CAWTEVGANQPQHF
TRBJ1-1 TRBV20-1 NA NA TGCACCGACTCGGACACTGAAGCTTTCTTT CTDSDTEAFF
TRBJ2-1 TRBV29-1 TRBD2 NA TGCAGCGTTGAAATAGCGGGAGGAATTCTGTTCTTC CSVEIAGGILFF
TRBJ1-1 TRBV5-1 TRBD1 many TGCGCCAGCAGCTCCCGGACAGGGAACACTGAAGCTTTCTTT CASSSRTGNTEAFF
TRBJ2-7 TRBV6-4 TRBD1 NA TGTGCCAGAGTCCTGGGACAGGGTAACGAGCAGTACTTC CARVLGQGNEQYF
TRBJ1-4 TRBV28 TRBD1 NA TGTGCCAGCAGTTGGCAGGGGGCACGGTATGAAAAACTGTTTTTT CASSWQGARYEKLFF
TRBJ2-7 TRBV13 TRBD2 NA TGTGCCAGCAGCCCTGGGGAGGACGAAGCGGGAGGCAAGACCTACGAGCAGTACTTC CASSPGEDEAGGKTYEQYF
TRBJ1-4 TRBV5-1 TRBD1 NA TGCGCCAGCAGCACCGGAATCGGGACAGCAAATGAAAAACTGTTTTTT CASSTGIGTANEKLFF
TRBJ2-1 TRBV9 TRBD2 NA TGTGCCAGCAGCCCCCGGGACTACTACAATGAGCAGTTCTTC CASSPRDYYNEQFF
TRBJ1-1 TRBV10-2 TRBD1 NA TGCGCCAGCAGTAAGGGACAGGGGGGCACTGAAGCTTTCTTT CASSKGQGGTEAFF
TRBJ2-3 TRBV9 TRBD2 NA TGTGCCAGCAGCCCCGACGGGGGGACAGATACGCAGTATTTT CASSPDGGTDTQYF
TRBJ1-2 TRBV5-1 TRBD1 once TGCGCCAGCAGCTGGACAGGGAGGGATGGCTACACCTTC CASSWTGRDGYTF
TRBJ2-7 TRBV6-1 NA NA TGTGCCAGCAGTGAAGCGTGGCAATACGAGCAGTACTTC CASSEAWQYEQYF
TRBJ2-1 TRBV7-9 NA many TGTGCCAGCAGCTTAGCAGCGTTGGCGGGCCACGATGAGCAGTTCTTC CASSLAALAGHDEQFF